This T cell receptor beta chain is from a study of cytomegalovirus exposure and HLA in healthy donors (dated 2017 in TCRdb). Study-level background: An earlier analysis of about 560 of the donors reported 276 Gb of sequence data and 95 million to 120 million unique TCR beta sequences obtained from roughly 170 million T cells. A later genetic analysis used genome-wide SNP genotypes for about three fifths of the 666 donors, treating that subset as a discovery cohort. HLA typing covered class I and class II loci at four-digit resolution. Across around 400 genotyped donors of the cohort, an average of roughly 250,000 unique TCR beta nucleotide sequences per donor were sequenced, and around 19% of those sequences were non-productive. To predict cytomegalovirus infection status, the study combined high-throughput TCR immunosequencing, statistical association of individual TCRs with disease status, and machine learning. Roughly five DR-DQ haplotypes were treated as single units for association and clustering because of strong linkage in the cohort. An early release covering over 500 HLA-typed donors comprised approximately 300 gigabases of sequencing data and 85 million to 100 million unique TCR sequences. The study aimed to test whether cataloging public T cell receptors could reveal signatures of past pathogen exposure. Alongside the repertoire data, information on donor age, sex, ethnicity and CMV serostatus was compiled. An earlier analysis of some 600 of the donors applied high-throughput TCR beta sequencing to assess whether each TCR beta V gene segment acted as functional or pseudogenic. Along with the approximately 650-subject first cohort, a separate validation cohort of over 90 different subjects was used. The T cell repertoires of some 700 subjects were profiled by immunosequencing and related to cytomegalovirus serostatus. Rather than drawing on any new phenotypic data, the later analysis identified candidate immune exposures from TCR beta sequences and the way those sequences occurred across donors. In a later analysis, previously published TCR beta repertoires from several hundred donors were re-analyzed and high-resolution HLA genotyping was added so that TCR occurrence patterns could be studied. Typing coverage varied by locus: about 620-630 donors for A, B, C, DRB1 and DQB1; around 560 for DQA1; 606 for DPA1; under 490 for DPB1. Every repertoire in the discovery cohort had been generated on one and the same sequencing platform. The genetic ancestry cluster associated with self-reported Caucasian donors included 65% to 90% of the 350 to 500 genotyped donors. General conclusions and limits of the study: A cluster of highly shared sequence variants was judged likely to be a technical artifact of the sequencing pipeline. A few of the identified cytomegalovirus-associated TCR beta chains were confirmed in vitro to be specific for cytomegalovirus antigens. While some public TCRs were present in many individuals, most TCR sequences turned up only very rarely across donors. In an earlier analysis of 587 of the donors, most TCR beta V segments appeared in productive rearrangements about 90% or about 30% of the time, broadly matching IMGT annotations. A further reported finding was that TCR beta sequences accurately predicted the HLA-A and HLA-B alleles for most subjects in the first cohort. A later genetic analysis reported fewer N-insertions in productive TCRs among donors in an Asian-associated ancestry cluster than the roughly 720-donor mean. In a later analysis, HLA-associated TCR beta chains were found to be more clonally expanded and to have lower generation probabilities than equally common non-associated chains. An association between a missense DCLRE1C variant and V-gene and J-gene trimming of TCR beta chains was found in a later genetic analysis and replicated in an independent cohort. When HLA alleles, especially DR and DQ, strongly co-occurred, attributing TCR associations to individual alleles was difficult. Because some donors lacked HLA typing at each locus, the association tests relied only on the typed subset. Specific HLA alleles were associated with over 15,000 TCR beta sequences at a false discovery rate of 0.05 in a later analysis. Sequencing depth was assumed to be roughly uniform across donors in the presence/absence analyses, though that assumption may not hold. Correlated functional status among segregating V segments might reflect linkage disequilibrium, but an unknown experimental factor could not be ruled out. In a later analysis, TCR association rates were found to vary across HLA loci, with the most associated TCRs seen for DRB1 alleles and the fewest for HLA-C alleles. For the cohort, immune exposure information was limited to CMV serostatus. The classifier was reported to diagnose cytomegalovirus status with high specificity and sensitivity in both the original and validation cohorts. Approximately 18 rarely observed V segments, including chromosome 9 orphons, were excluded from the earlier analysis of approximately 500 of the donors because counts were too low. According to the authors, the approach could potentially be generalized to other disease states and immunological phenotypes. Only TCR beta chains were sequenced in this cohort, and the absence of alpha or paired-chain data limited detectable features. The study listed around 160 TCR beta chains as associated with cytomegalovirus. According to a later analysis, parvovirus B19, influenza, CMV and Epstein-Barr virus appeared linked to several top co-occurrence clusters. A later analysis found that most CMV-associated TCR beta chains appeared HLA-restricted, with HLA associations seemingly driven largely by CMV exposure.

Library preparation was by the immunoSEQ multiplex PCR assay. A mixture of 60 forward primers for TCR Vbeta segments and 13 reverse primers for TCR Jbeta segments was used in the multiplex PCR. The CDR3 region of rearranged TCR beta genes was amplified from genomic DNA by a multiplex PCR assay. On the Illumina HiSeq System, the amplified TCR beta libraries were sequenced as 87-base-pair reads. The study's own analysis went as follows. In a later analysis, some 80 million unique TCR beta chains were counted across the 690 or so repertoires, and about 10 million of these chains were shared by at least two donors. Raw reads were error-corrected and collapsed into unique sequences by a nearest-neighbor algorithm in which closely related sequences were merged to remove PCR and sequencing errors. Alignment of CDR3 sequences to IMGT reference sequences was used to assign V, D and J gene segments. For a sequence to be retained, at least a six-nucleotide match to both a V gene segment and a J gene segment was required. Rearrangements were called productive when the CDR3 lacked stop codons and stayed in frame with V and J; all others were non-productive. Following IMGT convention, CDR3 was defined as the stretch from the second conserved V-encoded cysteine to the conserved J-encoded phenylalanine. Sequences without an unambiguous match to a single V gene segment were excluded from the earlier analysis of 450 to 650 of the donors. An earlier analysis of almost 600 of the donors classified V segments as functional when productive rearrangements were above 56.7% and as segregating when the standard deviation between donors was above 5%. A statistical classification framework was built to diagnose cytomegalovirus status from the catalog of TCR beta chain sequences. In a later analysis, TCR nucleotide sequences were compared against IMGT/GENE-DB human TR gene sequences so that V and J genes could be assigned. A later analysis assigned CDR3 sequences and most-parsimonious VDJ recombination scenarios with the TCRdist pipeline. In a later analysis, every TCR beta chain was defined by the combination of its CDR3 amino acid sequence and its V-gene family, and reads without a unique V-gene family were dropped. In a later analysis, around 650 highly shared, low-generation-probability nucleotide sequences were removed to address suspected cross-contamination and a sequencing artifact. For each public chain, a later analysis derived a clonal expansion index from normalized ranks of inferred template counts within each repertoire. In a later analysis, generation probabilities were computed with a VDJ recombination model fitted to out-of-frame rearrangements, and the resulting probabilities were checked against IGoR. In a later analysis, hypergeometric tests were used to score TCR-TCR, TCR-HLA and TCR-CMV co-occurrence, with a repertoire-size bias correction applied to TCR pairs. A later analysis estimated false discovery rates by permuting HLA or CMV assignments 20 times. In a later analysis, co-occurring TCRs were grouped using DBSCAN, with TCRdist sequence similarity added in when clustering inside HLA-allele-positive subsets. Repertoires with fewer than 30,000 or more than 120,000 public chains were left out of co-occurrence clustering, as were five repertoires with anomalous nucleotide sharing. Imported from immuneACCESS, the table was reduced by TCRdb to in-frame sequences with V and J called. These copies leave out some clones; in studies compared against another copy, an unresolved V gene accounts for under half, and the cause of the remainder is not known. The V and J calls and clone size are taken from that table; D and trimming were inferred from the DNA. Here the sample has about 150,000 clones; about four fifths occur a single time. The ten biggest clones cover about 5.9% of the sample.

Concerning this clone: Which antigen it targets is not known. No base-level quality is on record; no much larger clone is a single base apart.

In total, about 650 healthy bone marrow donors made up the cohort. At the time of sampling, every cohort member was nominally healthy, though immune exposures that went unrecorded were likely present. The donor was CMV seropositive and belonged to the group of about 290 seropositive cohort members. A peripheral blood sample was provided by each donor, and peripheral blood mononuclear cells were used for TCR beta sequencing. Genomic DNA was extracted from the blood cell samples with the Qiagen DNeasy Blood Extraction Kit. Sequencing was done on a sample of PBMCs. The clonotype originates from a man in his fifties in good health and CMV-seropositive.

Here the CDR3 is given as CASSSYGLAEQYF. The nucleotide sequence reads as follows: TGTGCCAGCAGCTCGTACGGACTAGCCGAGCAGTACTTC. The rearranged chain carries TRBV7-2 and TRBJ2-7; the central 8 bases match TRBD2. The CDR3 goes from the cysteine to the phenylalanine over 13 residues. Only CDR3 DNA is held: 39 bases, read in frame from base 1. Relative to germline, V is missing 4 bases and J is missing 6 bases, with 5 bases of the junction outside any gene match. CDR1 is given as SGHTA and CDR2 as FQGNSA, both from the germline V gene.